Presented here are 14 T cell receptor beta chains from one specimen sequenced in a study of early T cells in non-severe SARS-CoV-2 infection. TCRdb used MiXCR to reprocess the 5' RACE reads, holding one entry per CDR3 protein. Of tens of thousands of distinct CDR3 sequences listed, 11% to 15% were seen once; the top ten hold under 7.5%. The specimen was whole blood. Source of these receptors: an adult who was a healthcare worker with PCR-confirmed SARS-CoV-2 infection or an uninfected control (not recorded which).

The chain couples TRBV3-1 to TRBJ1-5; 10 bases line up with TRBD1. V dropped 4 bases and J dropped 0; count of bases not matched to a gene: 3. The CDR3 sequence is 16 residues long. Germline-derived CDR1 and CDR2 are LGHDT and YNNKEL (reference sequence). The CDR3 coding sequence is TGTGCCAGCAGCCGCGGACAGGGGGGTAGCAATCAGCCCCAGCATTTT. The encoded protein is CASSRGQGGSNQPQHF.

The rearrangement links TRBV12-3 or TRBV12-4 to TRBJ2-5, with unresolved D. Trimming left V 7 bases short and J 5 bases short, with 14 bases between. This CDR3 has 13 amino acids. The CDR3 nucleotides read TGTGCCAGCACCAGAGGTTCCATGGAGACCCAGTACTTC. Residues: CASTRGSMETQYF.

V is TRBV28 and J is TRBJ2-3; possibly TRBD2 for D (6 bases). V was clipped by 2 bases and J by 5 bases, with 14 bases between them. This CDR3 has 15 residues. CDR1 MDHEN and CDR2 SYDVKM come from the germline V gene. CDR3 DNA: TGTGCCAGCAGTTTAATAACAGTCGGGGGAGATACGCAGTATTTT. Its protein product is CASSLITVGGDTQYF.

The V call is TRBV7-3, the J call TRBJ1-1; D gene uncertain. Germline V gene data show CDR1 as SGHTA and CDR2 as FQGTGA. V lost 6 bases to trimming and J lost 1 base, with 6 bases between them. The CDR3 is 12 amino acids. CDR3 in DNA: TGTGCCAGCAGGGGGTCGAACACTGAAGCTTTCTTT. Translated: CASRGSNTEAFF.

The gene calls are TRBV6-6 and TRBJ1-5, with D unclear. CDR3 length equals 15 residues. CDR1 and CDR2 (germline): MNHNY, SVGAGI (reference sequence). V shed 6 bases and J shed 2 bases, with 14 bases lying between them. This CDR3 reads CASRALTDGNQPQHF. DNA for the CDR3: TGTGCCAGCAGGGCGCTTACGGACGGCAATCAGCCCCAGCATTTT.

Here the CDR3 reads CASSFGVGEQYF. In DNA form, the CDR3 reads TGTGCCAGCAGCTTCGGGGTCGGGGAGCAGTACTTC. The chain has TRBV11-3 and TRBJ2-7, with D possibly being TRBD2 (5 bases). Germline CDR1 and CDR2: SGHNT and YENEEA. CDR3 size: 12 residues. Deletions cut 3 bases from V and 7 bases from J, with 10 bases between.

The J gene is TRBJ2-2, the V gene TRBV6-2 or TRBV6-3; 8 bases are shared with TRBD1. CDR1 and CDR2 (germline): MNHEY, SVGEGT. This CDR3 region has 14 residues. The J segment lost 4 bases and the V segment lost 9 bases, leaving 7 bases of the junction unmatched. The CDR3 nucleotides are TGTGCCAGTTTCAGGGGGCTGAGCACCGGGGAGCTGTTTTTT. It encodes CASFRGLSTGELFF.

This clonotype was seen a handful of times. This CDR3 is CATSRSPGLAASQETQYF. The CDR3, as DNA: TGTGCCACCTCGAGGTCCCCGGGACTAGCGGCCTCACAAGAGACCCAGTACTTC. This chain connects TRBV6-1 to TRBJ2-5; 11 bases match TRBD2. This CDR3 is built from 18 residues. The V gene's germline CDR1 is MNHNS and CDR2 SASEGT. V shed 10 bases, J shed 2 bases, and the junction held 18 bases outside the gene matches.

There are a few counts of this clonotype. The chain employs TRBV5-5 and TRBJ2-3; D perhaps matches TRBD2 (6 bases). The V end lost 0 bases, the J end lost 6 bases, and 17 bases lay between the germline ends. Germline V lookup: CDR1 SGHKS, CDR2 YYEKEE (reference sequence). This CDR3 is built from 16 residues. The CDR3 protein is CASSLASQGGWDTQYF. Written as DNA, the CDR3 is TGTGCCAGCAGCTTGGCATCCCAGGGAGGTTGGGATACGCAGTATTTT.

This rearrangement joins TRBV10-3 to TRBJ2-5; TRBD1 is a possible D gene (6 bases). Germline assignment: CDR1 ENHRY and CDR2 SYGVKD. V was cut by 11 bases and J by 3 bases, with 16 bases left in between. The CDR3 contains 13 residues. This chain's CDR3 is CAARGPAEETQYF. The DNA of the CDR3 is TGTGCCGCCAGGGGTCCAGCAGAAGAGACCCAGTACTTC.

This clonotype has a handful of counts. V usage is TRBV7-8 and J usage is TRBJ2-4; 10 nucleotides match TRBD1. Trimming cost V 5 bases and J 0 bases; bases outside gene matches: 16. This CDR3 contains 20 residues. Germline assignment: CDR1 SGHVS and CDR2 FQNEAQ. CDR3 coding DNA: TGTGCCAGCAGCCCGCAATCCGGGACAGGGGCCCACCTAGCCAAAAACATTCAGTACTTC. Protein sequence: CASSPQSGTGAHLAKNIQYF.

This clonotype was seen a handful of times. CDR3 loop: CASSLVVGDNEKLFF. Here the CDR3 DNA reads TGTGCCAGCAGCTTAGTAGTCGGAGATAATGAAAAACTGTTTTTT. The V and J genes are TRBV7-9 and TRBJ1-4; D remains ambiguous. This CDR3 spans 15 amino acids. Germline V gives CDR1 SEHNR, CDR2 FQNEAQ (reference sequence). V lost 1 base, J lost 4 bases, and 10 bases lay in between.

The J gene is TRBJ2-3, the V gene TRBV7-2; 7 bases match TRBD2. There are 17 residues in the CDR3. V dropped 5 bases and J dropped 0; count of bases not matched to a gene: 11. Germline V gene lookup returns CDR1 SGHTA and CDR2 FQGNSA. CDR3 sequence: CASSPPILATSTDTQYF. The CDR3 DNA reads TGTGCCAGCAGCCCCCCAATACTAGCGACTAGCACAGATACGCAGTATTTT.

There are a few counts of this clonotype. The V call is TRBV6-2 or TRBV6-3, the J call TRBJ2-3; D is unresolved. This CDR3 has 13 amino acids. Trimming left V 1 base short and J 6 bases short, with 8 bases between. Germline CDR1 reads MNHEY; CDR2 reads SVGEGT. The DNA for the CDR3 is TGTGCCAGCAGTTACTTCGAATCGGATACGCAGTATTTT. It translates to CASSYFESDTQYF.